This T cell receptor beta chain came from a study of early T cells in non-severe SARS-CoV-2 infection. This CDR3 region has 15 residues. Per germline, CDR1 SGDLS and CDR2 YYNGEE. After removal of 9 bases from V and 6 bases from J, the junction contained 11 bases not matched to a gene. In its sample, this clonotype was seen a few times. TCRdb re-called the 5' RACE reads through MiXCR, storing one row per CDR3 protein. This table has tens of thousands of distinct CDR3 sequences, around 6.5% appearing once. This chain links TRBV9 with TRBJ2-1; 11 bases fit TRBD2. The sequenced sample was whole blood, obtained at baseline. The sequence was obtained from an adult who was a healthcare worker with PCR-confirmed SARS-CoV-2 infection or an uninfected control (not recorded which). Here the CDR3 reads CATGPGTSGVNEQFF. Here the CDR3 DNA reads TGTGCCACAGGACCCGGGACTAGCGGAGTCAATGAGCAGTTCTTC.